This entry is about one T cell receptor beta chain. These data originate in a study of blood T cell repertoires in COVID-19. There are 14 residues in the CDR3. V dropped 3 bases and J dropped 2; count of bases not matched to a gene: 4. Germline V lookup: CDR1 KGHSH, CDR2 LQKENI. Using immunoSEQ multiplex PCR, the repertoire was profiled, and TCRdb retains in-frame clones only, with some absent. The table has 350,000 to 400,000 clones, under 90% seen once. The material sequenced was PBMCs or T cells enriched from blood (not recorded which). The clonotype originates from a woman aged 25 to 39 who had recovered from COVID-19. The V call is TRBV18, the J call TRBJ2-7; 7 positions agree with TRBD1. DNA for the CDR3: TGTGCCAGCTCACCCGGGACAGTCCCCTACGAGCAGTACTTC. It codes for CASSPGTVPYEQYF.